The 32 T cell receptor beta chains listed next were all sequenced from one sample in a study of human T cells and chemical hapten exposure. The time point denotes: patch test 1, 2 weeks after DPC sensitization. Treatment here: therapeutic diphenylcyclopropenone sensitization with weekly scalp DPC. MiXCR, applied by TCRdb to the RACE reads, yields one record per CDR3 protein. The profile covers about 100,000 distinct CDR3 sequences, with 9.5% to 12% appearing a single time and 3% to 4% taken by the ten largest. The material was whole blood, obtained in connection with sensitization to the hapten diphenylcyclopropenone (DPC). The receptors derive from a woman aged 40 to 49 with alopecia areata. Some clones in this sample may be carry-over from other donors' samples.

The chain employs TRBV9 and TRBJ2-2; 10 bases map to TRBD2. V lost 0 bases, J lost 5 bases, and 4 bases stayed unmatched. The CDR3 spans 16 residues. Germline CDR1 SGDLS, CDR2 YYNGEE. The DNA for the CDR3 is TGTGCCAGCAGCGTAGGAGCGGGGGGGCAAACCGGGGAGCTGTTTTTT. This codes for CASSVGAGGQTGELFF.

This clonotype was recorded a few times. The rearrangement uses TRBV5-1 and TRBJ2-3, with 9 nucleotides matching TRBD1. The germline CDR1 and CDR2 sequences are SGHRS and YFSETQ. This CDR3 comprises 16 residues. The ends lost 5 bases at V and 0 bases at J; junction bases unmatched: 7. The DNA of the CDR3 is TGCGCCAGCAGACGGCTACAGGGGGCCAGCACAGATACGCAGTATTTT. It specifies CASRRLQGASTDTQYF.

V is TRBV6-2 or TRBV6-3 and J is TRBJ1-1; D might be TRBD1 (5 bases). The CDR3 consists of 14 residues. Trimming took 2 bases from V and 11 from J, leaving 18 bases between them. CDR1 is MNHEY and CDR2 is SVGEGT in the germline V gene. The CDR3 nucleotides read TGTGCCAGCAGTTACGGGACCCTTGGTTCCTCGGCTTTCTTT. It is translated as CASSYGTLGSSAFF.

In this sample, this clonotype turned up many times. The chain employs TRBV6-5 and TRBJ1-6; 7 nucleotides match TRBD1. The trim removed 0 bases at V and 0 bases at J, leaving 5 bases unmatched. The germline CDR1 and CDR2 sequences are MNHEY and SVGAGI. The CDR3 spans 18 residues. The CDR3 DNA reads TGTGCCAGCAGTTACTCCTCGGGACAGAGCTCCTATAATTCACCCCTCCACTTT. This sequence encodes CASSYSSGQSSYNSPLHF.

This clonotype was counted only a few times. The chain has TRBV23-1 and TRBJ2-1; 11 positions match TRBD1. TRBV23-1 carries the ORF label, with uncertain function. The CDR3 is 18 amino acids. V shed 3 bases, J shed 4 bases, and the junction held 11 bases outside the gene matches. The CDR3 is CASSHPGTGGKGYNEQFF. In nucleotides, the CDR3 is TGCGCCAGCAGTCATCCCGGGACAGGGGGGAAAGGATACAATGAGCAGTTCTTC.

There are a few counts of this clonotype. The chain combines TRBV14 with TRBJ2-7; D uncertain. From germline, CDR1 is SGHDN and CDR2 FVKESK. The CDR3 spans 12 residues. The V end lost 0 bases, the J end lost 6 bases, and 6 bases lay between the germline ends. CDR3 amino acids: CASSQDQSEQYF. The CDR3 bases are TGTGCCAGCAGCCAAGACCAGTCCGAGCAGTACTTC.

The gene calls are TRBV12-3 or TRBV12-4 and TRBJ2-4, with 12 bases aligning to TRBD2. This CDR3 spans 14 amino acids. The V gene end was trimmed by 7 bases and the J gene end by 8 bases; junction bases not matched to a gene: 6. Here the CDR3 reads CASNPSGGADIQYF. The CDR3 DNA reads as TGTGCCAGCAACCCTAGCGGGGGGGCGGACATTCAGTACTTC.

The table lists this clonotype with a few counts. This chain connects TRBV12-3 or TRBV12-4 to TRBJ2-1; D is tentatively TRBD1 or TRBD2 (5 bases each). This CDR3 spans 12 amino acids. Deletions cut 3 bases from V and 10 bases from J, with 10 bases between. CDR3 region: CASSLGVTEQFF. The CDR3 DNA reads as TGTGCCAGCAGTTTGGGGGTTACGGAGCAGTTCTTC.

This clonotype was observed at least ten times. J is TRBJ1-4 and V is TRBV5-1; D is perhaps TRBD1 (5 bases). The CDR3 length is 14 residues. V dropped 4 bases and J dropped 7 bases, with 14 bases sitting between them. Per germline, CDR1 SGHRS and CDR2 YFSETQ. The CDR3: CASSPGLLGEKLFF. DNA for the CDR3: TGCGCCAGCAGCCCGGGACTCCTGGGTGAAAAACTGTTTTTT.

This clonotype was counted many times. V is TRBV20-1 and J is TRBJ1-4, with D possibly being TRBD1 (5 bases). V lost 5 bases, J lost 8 bases, and 18 bases lay in between. The length of the CDR3 is 14 residues. Per germline, CDR1 DFQATT and CDR2 SNEGSKA (reference sequence). In DNA, the CDR3 is TGCAGTGCTCCCGGACATACCCCAGGGGAAAAACTGTTTTTT. Its protein is CSAPGHTPGEKLFF.

The V call is TRBV28, the J call TRBJ1-5; D unresolved. In germline, CDR1 is MDHEN, CDR2 SYDVKM. The CDR3 is 13 amino acids. Trimming left V 3 bases short and J 4 bases short, with 7 bases between. This chain's CDR3 is CASSFLGNQPQHF. As DNA, the CDR3 is TGTGCCAGCAGTTTCTTGGGTAATCAGCCCCAGCATTTT.

This clonotype showed up many times. This sequence joins TRBV6-5 and TRBJ2-3, with 11 bases lining up with TRBD1. V shed 5 bases and J 5 bases; nucleotides not matched to a gene: 6. Germline CDR1 reads MNHEY; CDR2 reads SVGAGI. The CDR3 loop spans 15 amino acids. CDR3 DNA: TGTGCCAGCAGTCCGGACAGGGGGCGCCTAGATACGCAGTATTTT. Protein sequence: CASSPDRGRLDTQYF.

There are a few counts of this clonotype. The chain links TRBV27 to TRBJ2-7; TRBD1 or TRBD2 may be the D gene (6 bases each). V shed 5 bases and J shed 3 bases, with 14 bases lying between them. CDR1 and CDR2 (germline): MNHEY, SMNVEV (reference sequence). The CDR3 is 14 residues long. CDR3 loop: CASSPSRGLYEQYF. DNA for the CDR3: TGTGCCAGCAGTCCGAGCAGGGGACTCTACGAGCAGTACTTC.

This clonotype was counted ten times or more. The gene calls are TRBV2 and TRBJ1-1, with no clear D. CDR3 length: 14 residues. Germline assignment: CDR1 SNHLY and CDR2 FYNNEI. Deletions cut 7 bases from V and 1 base from J, with 13 bases between. The CDR3 reads CASIWAAQNTEAFF. The CDR3 DNA reads as TGTGCCAGCATATGGGCAGCTCAGAACACTGAAGCTTTCTTT.

The J gene is TRBJ2-2, the V gene TRBV19, with unresolved D. The CDR3 covers 17 residues. Germline loops: CDR1 LNHDA, CDR2 SQIVND (reference sequence). V was trimmed by 4 bases and J by 0 bases, leaving 15 bases between them. The CDR3 coding sequence is TGTGCCAGTAGTAGTTTGAAGGAGCCCGCGAACACCGGGGAGCTGTTTTTT. Translation gives CASSSLKEPANTGELFF.

J is TRBJ1-1 and V is TRBV12-5; D is perhaps TRBD1 (5 bases). V lost 1 base and J lost 10, with 10 bases in between. From germline, CDR1 is LGHNT and CDR2 FRNRAP. The CDR3 has 12 residues. The CDR3 sequence is CASGLAGRGAFF. CDR3 in DNA: TGTGCTAGTGGTTTGGCAGGGAGGGGAGCTTTCTTT.

The gene calls are TRBV15 and TRBJ1-2; TRBD1 might be the D (6 bases). CDR1 and CDR2 (germline): LNHNV, YYDKDF (reference sequence). The CDR3 has 13 amino acids. V dropped 5 bases and J dropped 5 bases, with 12 bases sitting between them. The CDR3 loop is CATSGGTTYGYTF. DNA of the CDR3: TGTGCCACCAGCGGCGGGACAACATATGGCTACACCTTC.

The CDR3 region has the DNA TGTGCCAGCGGGAAGGGGAGGTCCGGGGAGCTGTTTTTT. This translates into CASGKGRSGELFF. V gene TRBV28 combines with J gene TRBJ2-2; a weak D match, TRBD2 (6 bases). V was cut by 8 bases and J by 6 bases, with 13 bases left in between. Per the germline V gene, CDR1 is MDHEN and CDR2 is SYDVKM. The CDR3 runs to 13 residues.

The rearrangement links TRBV19 to TRBJ2-2; a weak D match, TRBD2 (6 bases). Trimming took 7 bases from V and 4 from J, leaving 13 bases between them. The CDR3 has 14 amino acids. The V gene's germline CDR1 is LNHDA and CDR2 SQIVND (reference sequence). The CDR3 region is CASTTWGGTGELFF. CDR3 nucleotides: TGTGCCAGTACCACATGGGGAGGCACCGGGGAGCTGTTTTTT.

This chain uses TRBV7-9 with TRBJ2-7, with D possibly matching TRBD2 (5 bases). Trimming cost V 7 bases and J 3 bases, with 16 bases left between them. The CDR3 totals 14 residues. Germline V gene lookup returns CDR1 SEHNR and CDR2 FQNEAQ (reference sequence). The CDR3 region has the DNA TGTGCCAGCACCCAGTCGGGGTCTAGCTACGAGCAGTACTTC. This translates into CASTQSGSSYEQYF.

This clonotype was picked up a small number of times. The J gene is TRBJ2-7, the V gene TRBV27, with 9 bases matching TRBD1. From germline, CDR1 is MNHEY and CDR2 SMNVEV (reference sequence). The length of the CDR3 is 14 residues. V lost 8 bases, J lost 2 bases, and 7 bases stayed unmatched. The CDR3 nucleotides are TGTGCCAGCCGGCCGGGACAGGGAACCTACGAGCAGTACTTC. It encodes CASRPGQGTYEQYF.

This clonotype was observed many times. The V call is TRBV20-1, the J call TRBJ2-7, with D possibly being TRBD1 (6 bases). The CDR3 is 13 residues long. With 7 bases removed from V and 7 bases from J, the gap between germline ends came to 20 bases. Germline V lookup: CDR1 DFQATT, CDR2 SNEGSKA (reference sequence). The CDR3 bases are TGCAGTGTCATATGGGGGCAGGGCGGAGAGCAGTACTTC. This gives the protein CSVIWGQGGEQYF.

This clonotype was recorded at least ten times. The chain joins TRBV28 to TRBJ1-5; D is ambiguous. The CDR3 loop spans 12 amino acids. V was cut by 8 bases and J by 0 bases, with 5 bases left in between. CDR1 and CDR2 (germline): MDHEN, SYDVKM. CDR3 DNA sequence: TGTGCCAGCCGGGATAGCAATCAGCCCCAGCATTTT. Its protein is CASRDSNQPQHF.

The J gene is TRBJ2-1, the V gene TRBV19, with no clear D. Germline-derived CDR1 and CDR2 are LNHDA and SQIVND (reference sequence). The CDR3 has 15 residues. V dropped 9 bases and J dropped 5 bases, with 20 bases sitting between them. The CDR3 DNA follows: TGTGCCAGCCGCGTCTCAGACCTCCCTAACAATGAGCAGTTCTTC. Translated, it gives CASRVSDLPNNEQFF.

This clonotype was recorded many times. The chain is built from TRBV6-5 and TRBJ2-2, with D perhaps TRBD1 or TRBD2 (5 bases each). CDR3 length: 15 amino acids. Germline V gene lookup returns CDR1 MNHEY and CDR2 SVGAGI. V lost 6 bases and J lost 0, with 11 bases in between. Here the CDR3 reads CASSFVGANTGELFF. In DNA form, the CDR3 reads TGTGCCAGCAGCTTTGTGGGGGCGAACACCGGGGAGCTGTTTTTT.

This clonotype was recorded many times. This chain uses TRBV6-5 with TRBJ1-5, with D perhaps TRBD1 (6 bases). This CDR3 has 14 residues. The V gene's germline CDR1 is MNHEY and CDR2 SVGAGI. The germline V and J ends were trimmed by 6 bases and 7 bases, with 16 bases remaining between them. The CDR3 bases are TGTGCCAGCAGCCCCTCAGGGGAAGGACAGCCCCAGCATTTT. It translates to CASSPSGEGQPQHF.

This clonotype was counted ten times or more. The genes are TRBV11-2 and TRBJ2-5; TRBD1 might be the D (5 bases). CDR1 is SGHAT, CDR2 FQNNGV, per germline. This CDR3 is 14 amino acids long. V lost 3 bases to trimming and J lost 2 bases, with 10 bases between them. The CDR3 is CASSFDSGQETQYF. As DNA, the CDR3 is TGTGCCAGCAGCTTCGACAGTGGGCAAGAGACCCAGTACTTC.

This chain connects TRBV7-6 to TRBJ2-5; TRBD2 is a possible D gene (5 bases). CDR1 and CDR2 (germline): SGHVS, FNYEAQ. The CDR3 consists of 16 residues. V gave up 2 bases and J gave up 5 bases, with 18 bases separating them. As DNA, the CDR3 is TGTGCCAGCAGCTTAAGCGGAGCTTCGGCCCAGGAGACCCAGTACTTC. Translating gives CASSLSGASAQETQYF. Complete variable domain (other parts from reference TRBV7-6 and TRBJ2-5): GAGVSQSPRYKVTKRGQDVALRCDPISGHVSLYWYRQALGQGPEFLTYFNYEAQQDKSGLPNDRFSAERPEGSISTLTIQRTEQRDSAMYRCASSLSGASAQETQYFGPGTRLLVL.

This clonotype was detected a few times. V is TRBV27 and J is TRBJ1-1; D is uncertain. The V end was cut by 0 bases, the J end by 6 bases, with 8 bases between. CDR3 size: 13 residues. The germline V gene encodes CDR1 MNHEY and CDR2 SMNVEV (reference sequence). In DNA, the CDR3 is TGTGCCAGCAGTTTATCGCGAGGAGCTGAAGCTTTCTTT. As protein: CASSLSRGAEAFF.

This clonotype was detected many times. The rearrangement uses TRBV3-1 and TRBJ1-2, with TRBD1 matching over 7 bases. CDR3 length equals 15 residues. Germline CDR1 LGHDT, CDR2 YNNKEL (reference sequence). V gave up 1 base and J gave up 4 bases; unmatched junction bases: 6. CDR3 nucleotide sequence: TGTGCCAGCAGCCAAGTACCTCAGGGGGGCTATGGCTACACCTTC. Its translation is CASSQVPQGGYGYTF.

The chain is built from TRBV7-2 and TRBJ1-6; D is perhaps TRBD1 (6 bases). Deletions cut 4 bases from V and 14 bases from J, with 18 bases between. This CDR3 is built from 14 residues. From germline, CDR1 is SGHTA and CDR2 FQGNSA. CDR3 in amino acids: CASSSDGLGASLHF. DNA of the CDR3: TGTGCCAGCAGCTCAGACGGGTTGGGGGCATCCCTCCACTTT.

This clonotype was seen a few times. V gene TRBV9 combines with J gene TRBJ2-3; TRBD2 matches 8 bases. The V gene end was trimmed by 0 bases and the J gene end by 6 bases; junction bases not matched to a gene: 6. The CDR3 has 15 residues. Germline lookup yields CDR1 SGDLS and CDR2 YYNGEE. The CDR3 region has the DNA TGTGCCAGCAGCGTAGACGGGGGGGGCCCCGATACGCAGTATTTT. Its translation: CASSVDGGGPDTQYF.